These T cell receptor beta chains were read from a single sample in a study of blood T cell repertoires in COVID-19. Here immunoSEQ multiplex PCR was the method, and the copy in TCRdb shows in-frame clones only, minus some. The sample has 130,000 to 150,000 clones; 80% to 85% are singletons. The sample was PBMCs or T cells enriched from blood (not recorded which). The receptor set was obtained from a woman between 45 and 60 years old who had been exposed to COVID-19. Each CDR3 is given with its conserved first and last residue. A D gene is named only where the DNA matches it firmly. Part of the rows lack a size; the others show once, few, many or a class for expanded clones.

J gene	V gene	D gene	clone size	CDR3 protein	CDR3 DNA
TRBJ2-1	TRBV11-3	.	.	CASSATRTEQFF	TGTGCCAGCAGCGCAACTAGGACTGAGCAGTTCTTC
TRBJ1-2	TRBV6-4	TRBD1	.	CASSDLLGGTLERPSSYGYTF	TGTGCCAGCAGTGACCTTCTAGGGGGCACCCTCGAAAGACCCTCGAGCTATGGCTACACCTTC
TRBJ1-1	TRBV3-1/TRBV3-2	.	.	CASSQNEGNTEAFF	TGTGCCAGCAGCCAAAATGAGGGTAACACTGAAGCTTTCTTT
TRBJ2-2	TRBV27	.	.	CASSLLPGHTGELFF	TGTGCCAGCAGTTTATTGCCAGGGCACACCGGGGAGCTGTTTTTT
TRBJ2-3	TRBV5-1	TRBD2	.	CASSTGLASDTQYF	TGCGCCAGCAGCACGGGACTAGCATCAGATACGCAGTATTTT
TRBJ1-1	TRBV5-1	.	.	CASSLGGTTGPTEAFF	TGCGCCAGCAGCTTGGGGGGGACAACAGGGCCCACTGAAGCTTTCTTT
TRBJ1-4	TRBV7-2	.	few	CASSLEPGHGEKLFF	TGTGCCAGCAGCTTAGAACCGGGACACGGGGAAAAACTGTTTTTT
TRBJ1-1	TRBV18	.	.	CASFKLSGTEAFF	TGTGCCAGCTTTAAGCTCTCGGGGACTGAAGCTTTCTTT
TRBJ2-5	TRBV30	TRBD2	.	CAWNHGLAGGETQYF	TGTGCCTGGAACCATGGACTAGCGGGAGGAGAGACCCAGTACTTC
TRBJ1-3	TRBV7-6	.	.	CASSPKTGGNTIYF	TGTGCCAGCAGCCCCAAGACAGGTGGAAACACCATATATTTT
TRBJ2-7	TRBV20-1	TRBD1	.	CSASFAGQGSLRYEQYF	TGCAGTGCTAGTTTTGCGGGACAGGGGTCCCTGCGCTACGAGCAGTACTTC
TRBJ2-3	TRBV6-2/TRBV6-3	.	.	CASSYPRRTGTDTQYF	TGTGCCAGCAGTTACCCACGCCGAACAGGCACAGATACGCAGTATTTT
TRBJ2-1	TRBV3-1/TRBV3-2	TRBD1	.	CASSEGVRGRLEQFF	TGTGCCAGCAGCGAGGGGGTTAGGGGGCGACTTGAGCAGTTCTTC
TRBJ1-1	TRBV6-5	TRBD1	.	CASTPLTGGNTEAFF	TGTGCCAGCACCCCATTGACAGGGGGTAACACTGAAGCTTTCTTT
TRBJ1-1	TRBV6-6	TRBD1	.	CASSRRTGTGGSEAFF	TGTGCCAGCAGTCGAAGAACCGGGACAGGGGGCTCTGAAGCTTTCTTT
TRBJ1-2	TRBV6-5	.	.	CASKPGHVNYGYTF	TGTGCCAGTAAACCGGGACACGTTAACTATGGCTACACCTTC
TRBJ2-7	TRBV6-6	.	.	CASSYPGVEQYF	TGTGCCAGCAGTTACCCAGGGGTCGAGCAGTACTTC
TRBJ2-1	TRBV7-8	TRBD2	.	CASSLVVYGGTSGGNEQFF	TGTGCCAGCAGCTTAGTCGTGTACGGGGGAACTAGCGGGGGAAATGAGCAGTTCTTC
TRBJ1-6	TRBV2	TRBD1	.	CASSGQGTFGALHF	TGTGCCAGCAGCGGACAGGGGACGTTTGGGGCCCTCCACTTT
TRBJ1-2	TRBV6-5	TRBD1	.	CASSYAGTGGGYTF	TGTGCCAGCAGTTACGCCGGGACAGGGGGTGGCTACACCTTC
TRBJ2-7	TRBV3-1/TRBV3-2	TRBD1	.	CASSHTGGSGEQYF	TGTGCCAGCAGCCACACAGGGGGCTCTGGCGAGCAGTACTTC
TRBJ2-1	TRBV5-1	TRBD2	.	CASSLRSRGAYNEQFF	TGCGCCAGCAGCTTGAGGTCGCGGGGGGCCTACAATGAGCAGTTCTTC
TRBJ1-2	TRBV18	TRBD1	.	CASSPPEQGDGYTF	TGTGCCAGCTCACCACCGGAACAGGGGGATGGCTACACCTTC
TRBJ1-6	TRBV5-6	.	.	CASSLWFARDSPLHF	TGTGCCAGCAGCTTGTGGTTCGCGAGGGATTCACCCCTCCACTTT
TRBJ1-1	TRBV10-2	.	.	CASSGGGRMGIMNTEAFF	TGCGCCAGCAGTGGTGGAGGGCGGATGGGGATCATGAACACTGAAGCTTTCTTT
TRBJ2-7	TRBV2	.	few	CASTQGYEQYF	TGTGCCAGCACCCAGGGCTACGAGCAGTACTTC
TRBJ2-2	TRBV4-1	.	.	CASSQDFRQAGGRELFF	TGCGCCAGCAGCCAAGATTTTAGACAGGCCGGCGGCCGGGAGCTGTTTTTT
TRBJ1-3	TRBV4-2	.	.	CASSLGDSGNTIYF	TGTGCCAGCAGCCTGGGAGACTCTGGAAACACCATATATTTT
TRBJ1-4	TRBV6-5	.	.	CASSSPDSPNEKLFF	TGTGCCAGCAGTTCCCCGGACAGTCCTAATGAAAAACTGTTTTTT
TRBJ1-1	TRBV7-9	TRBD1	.	CASSFGTGRANTEAFF	TGTGCCAGCAGCTTCGGGACAGGGCGGGCGAACACTGAAGCTTTCTTT
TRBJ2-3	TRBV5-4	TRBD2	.	CASSLLAGTDTQYF	TGTGCCAGCAGCTTGCTAGCGGGCACAGATACGCAGTATTTT
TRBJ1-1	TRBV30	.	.	CAWRVRGDTEAFF	TGTGCCTGGAGGGTCCGGGGGGACACTGAAGCTTTCTTT
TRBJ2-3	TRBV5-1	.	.	CASQNPHSTDTQYF	TGCGCCAGCCAGAACCCCCATAGCACAGATACGCAGTATTTT
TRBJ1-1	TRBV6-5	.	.	CASSPNSFILEAFF	TGTGCCAGCAGTCCTAATTCGTTTATACTGGAAGCTTTCTTT
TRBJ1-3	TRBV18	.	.	CASSPPDSSGNTIYF	TGTGCCAGCTCACCTCCGGACTCCTCTGGAAACACCATATATTTT
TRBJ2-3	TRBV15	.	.	CATSRDRLRSTDTQYF	TGTGCCACCAGCAGAGATCGGCTCAGGAGCACAGATACGCAGTATTTT
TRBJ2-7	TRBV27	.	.	CASSLRGNPYEQYF	TGTGCCAGCAGTTTAAGAGGGAACCCCTACGAGCAGTACTTC
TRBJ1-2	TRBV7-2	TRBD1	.	CASSLTGTGATPNYGYTF	TGTGCCAGCAGCTTAACCGGGACAGGGGCCACCCCTAACTATGGCTACACCTTC
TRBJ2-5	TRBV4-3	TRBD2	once	CASSQSLAGETQYF	TGCGCCAGCAGCCAATCGCTAGCGGGAGAGACCCAGTACTTC
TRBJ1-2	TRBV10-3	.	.	CAISEGRLQDALRNGYTF	TGTGCCATCAGTGAGGGGAGGTTACAGGACGCACTGAGGAATGGCTACACCTTC
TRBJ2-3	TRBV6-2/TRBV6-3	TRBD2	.	CASSYPGGGRLEDTQYF	TGTGCCAGCAGTTACCCCGGGGGCGGGAGGTTGGAAGATACGCAGTATTTT
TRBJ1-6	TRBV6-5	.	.	CASSNGRGNSPLHF	TGTGCCAGCAGCAACGGGAGGGGTAATTCACCCCTCCACTTT
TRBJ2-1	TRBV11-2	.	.	CASSARLDNEQFF	TGTGCCAGCAGCGCACGACTAGACAATGAGCAGTTCTTC
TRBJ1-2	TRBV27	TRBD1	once	CASRGDRAYGYTF	TGTGCCAGCAGAGGAGACAGGGCCTATGGCTACACCTTC
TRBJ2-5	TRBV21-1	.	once	CASSPVSLLGETQYF	TGTGCCAGCAGCCCCGTCAGCCTCCTCGGGGAGACCCAGTACTTC
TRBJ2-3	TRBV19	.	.	CASSIGTGTDTQYF	TGTGCCAGTAGTATAGGGACTGGCACAGATACGCAGTATTTT
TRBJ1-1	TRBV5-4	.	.	CASTLRGSVTEAFF	TGTGCCAGCACCCTTCGGGGGAGTGTCACTGAAGCTTTCTTT
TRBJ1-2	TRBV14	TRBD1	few	CASSQATGVKGYYGYTF	TGTGCCAGCAGCCAAGCGACAGGGGTAAAGGGTTATTATGGCTACACCTTC
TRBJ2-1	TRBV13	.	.	CASTAGSNEQFF	TGTGCCAGCACGGCGGGGAGCAATGAGCAGTTCTTC
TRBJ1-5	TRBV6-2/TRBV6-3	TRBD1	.	CASSTDRAQPQHF	TGTGCCAGCAGTACGGACAGGGCTCAGCCCCAGCATTTT
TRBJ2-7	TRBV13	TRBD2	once	CASSLAGGTIYEQYF	TGTGCCAGCAGCTTAGCGGGGGGGACTATCTACGAGCAGTACTTC